The 13 T cell receptor beta chains below all came from one sample that was sequenced in a study of blood T cell repertoires in COVID-19. Using immunoSEQ multiplex PCR, the repertoire was profiled, and TCRdb retains in-frame clones only, with some absent. The data contain about 210,000 clones, over 80% of them singletons. Specimen: PBMCs or T cells enriched from blood (not recorded which). Source of these receptors: a man younger than 35 with acute COVID-19.

The chain couples TRBV7-9 to TRBJ2-3; 9 bases match TRBD1. The CDR3 has 15 amino acids. Germline CDR1 reads SEHNR; CDR2 reads FQNEAQ (reference sequence). V lost 5 bases, J lost 4 bases, and 7 bases stayed unmatched. CDR3 residues: CASSEGQGGADTQYF. CDR3 in DNA: TGTGCCAGCAGCGAGGGACAGGGAGGCGCAGATACGCAGTATTTT. The full variable domain, rest sourced from reference TRBV7-9 and TRBJ2-3, is DTGVSQNPRHKITKRGQNVTFRCDPISEHNRLYWYRQTLGQGPEFLTYFQNEAQLEKSRLLSDRFSAERPKGSFSTLEIQRTEQGDSAMYLCASSEGQGGADTQYFGPGTRLTVL.

The chain joins TRBV2 to TRBJ1-2; 7 bases map to TRBD1. Germline assignment: CDR1 SNHLY and CDR2 FYNNEI. The CDR3 has 12 residues. J gave up 8 bases and V 6 bases, and 6 bases lay outside the gene matches. The chain's CDR3 is CASRTGLGGYTF. The CDR3 nucleotides are TGTGCCAGCAGGACAGGGTTGGGGGGCTACACCTTC.

This clone was seen more than once but under ten times. V gene TRBV2 combines with J gene TRBJ2-7; TRBD2 is a possible D gene (6 bases). The CDR3 is 14 residues long. Trimming removed 6 bases at V and 3 bases at J, with 15 bases between. In germline, CDR1 is SNHLY, CDR2 FYNNEI. The CDR3 reads CASSPDYFHYEQYF. The CDR3 nucleotides read TGTGCCAGCAGCCCGGACTATTTTCACTACGAGCAGTACTTC.

CDR3 region: CATSREAGGADTQYF. CDR3 DNA: TGTGCCACCAGCAGAGAGGCAGGGGGCGCAGATACGCAGTATTTT. This chain uses TRBV15 with TRBJ2-3; 8 nucleotides agree with TRBD1. From germline, CDR1 is LNHNV and CDR2 YYDKDF (reference sequence). V lost 0 bases and J lost 4; bases outside the gene matches: 3. The CDR3 is 15 amino acids.

The chain uses TRBV6-5 and TRBJ2-7, with a possible D match to TRBD2 (5 bases). The germline V and J ends were trimmed by 2 bases and 6 bases, with 14 bases remaining between them. Germline loops: CDR1 MNHEY, CDR2 SVGAGI. The CDR3 totals 14 residues. CDR3 in amino acids: CASSYERASPEQYF. The CDR3 DNA reads TGTGCCAGCAGTTACGAGAGGGCCTCCCCCGAGCAGTACTTC.

The DNA of the CDR3 is TGTGCCAGCAGCCAAGATGGAGGGACAGCGATGAACACTGAAGCTTTCTTT. The encoded protein is CASSQDGGTAMNTEAFF. The chain recombines TRBV3-1 (or the pseudogene TRBV3-2) with TRBJ1-1; TRBD1 aligns across 7 bases. Trimming cost V 0 bases and J 0 bases; bases outside gene matches: 7. The CDR3 length is 17 residues. Germline V gene lookup returns CDR1 LGHDT and CDR2 YNNKEL (reference sequence).

The rearrangement links TRBV7-9 to TRBJ1-1; 8 bases are shared with TRBD1. The CDR3 sequence is 16 residues long. Germline V gives CDR1 SEHNR, CDR2 FQNEAQ (reference sequence). V trimming: 6 bases; J trimming: 0 bases; junction bases outside the gene matches: 9. The CDR3 region is CASSFSRGPLNTEAFF. DNA for the CDR3: TGTGCCAGCAGTTTTAGCAGGGGGCCCTTGAACACTGAAGCTTTCTTT.

This clone was observed a single time. The J gene is TRBJ1-5, the V gene TRBV19; D is possibly TRBD1 (5 bases). V shed 3 bases and J shed 2 bases, with 20 bases lying between them. Germline V gene lookup returns CDR1 LNHDA and CDR2 SQIVND (reference sequence). CDR3 length equals 18 residues. The CDR3 DNA sequence: TGTGCCAGTAGTATCGGGGGGATCCGGGACCGGGGCAATCAGCCCCAGCATTTT. As protein: CASSIGGIRDRGNQPQHF.

V and J are TRBV7-9 and TRBJ1-1; 8 bases match TRBD1. CDR1 is SEHNR, CDR2 FQNEAQ, per germline (reference sequence). The CDR3 extends over 15 amino acids. After removal of 5 bases from V and 4 bases from J, the junction contained 9 bases not matched to a gene. CDR3 sequence (DNA): TGTGCCAGCAGCCCCGACAGGGGAAGGAGCACTGAAGCTTTCTTT. Encoded protein: CASSPDRGRSTEAFF.

The genes are TRBV27 and TRBJ2-3; D unclear. The CDR3 has 14 amino acids. V gave up 3 bases and J gave up 1 base, with 8 bases separating them. In germline, CDR1 is MNHEY, CDR2 SMNVEV (reference sequence). The DNA for the CDR3 is TGTGCCAGCAGTTTGTCTCTCCGCACAGATACGCAGTATTTT. Protein: CASSLSLRTDTQYF.

CDR3 residues: CASSQSSGNTEAFF. Here the CDR3 DNA reads TGTGCCAGTAGTCAATCGTCGGGGAACACTGAAGCTTTCTTT. The J gene is TRBJ1-1, the V gene TRBV19; D unclear. Germline V gives CDR1 LNHDA, CDR2 SQIVND (reference sequence). The V end lost 5 bases, the J end lost 1 base, and 11 bases lay between the germline ends. The CDR3 has 14 amino acids.

This rearrangement joins TRBV15 to TRBJ2-3; 7 positions match TRBD1. The germline V gene encodes CDR1 LNHNV and CDR2 YYDKDF (reference sequence). V shed 3 bases and J 5 bases; nucleotides not matched to a gene: 14. This CDR3 has 17 amino acids. The CDR3 is CATSRINTGTDQDTQYF. The CDR3 coding sequence is TGTGCCACCAGCAGGATCAATACCGGGACAGACCAAGATACGCAGTATTTT.

The chain links TRBV6-5 to TRBJ1-1, with 8 bases lining up with TRBD1. CDR1 and CDR2 from the germline V gene are MNHEY and SVGAGI. This CDR3 comprises 13 residues. The J segment lost 1 base and the V segment lost 10 bases, leaving 5 bases of the junction unmatched. DNA for the CDR3: TGTGCCAACCGGGACAGGAAGAACACTGAAGCTTTCTTT. Amino acid sequence: CANRDRKNTEAFF.